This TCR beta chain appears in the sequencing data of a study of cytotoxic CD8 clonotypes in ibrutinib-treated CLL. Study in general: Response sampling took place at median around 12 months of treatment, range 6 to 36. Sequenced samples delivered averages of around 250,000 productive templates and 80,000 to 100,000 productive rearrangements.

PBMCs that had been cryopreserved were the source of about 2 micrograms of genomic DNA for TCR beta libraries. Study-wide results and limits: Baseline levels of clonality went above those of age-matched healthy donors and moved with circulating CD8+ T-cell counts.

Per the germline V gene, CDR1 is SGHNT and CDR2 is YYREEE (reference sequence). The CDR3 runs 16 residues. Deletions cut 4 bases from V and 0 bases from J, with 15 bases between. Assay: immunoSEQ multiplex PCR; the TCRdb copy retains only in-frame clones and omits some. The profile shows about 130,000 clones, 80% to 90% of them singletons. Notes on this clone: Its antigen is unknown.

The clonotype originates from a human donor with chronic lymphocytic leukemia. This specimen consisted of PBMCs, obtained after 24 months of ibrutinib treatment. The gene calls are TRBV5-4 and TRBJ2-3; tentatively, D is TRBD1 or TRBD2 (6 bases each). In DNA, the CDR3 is TGTGCCAGCAGCCCGGAGGGGACACTGAGCACAGATACGCAGTATTTT. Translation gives CASSPEGTLSTDTQYF.